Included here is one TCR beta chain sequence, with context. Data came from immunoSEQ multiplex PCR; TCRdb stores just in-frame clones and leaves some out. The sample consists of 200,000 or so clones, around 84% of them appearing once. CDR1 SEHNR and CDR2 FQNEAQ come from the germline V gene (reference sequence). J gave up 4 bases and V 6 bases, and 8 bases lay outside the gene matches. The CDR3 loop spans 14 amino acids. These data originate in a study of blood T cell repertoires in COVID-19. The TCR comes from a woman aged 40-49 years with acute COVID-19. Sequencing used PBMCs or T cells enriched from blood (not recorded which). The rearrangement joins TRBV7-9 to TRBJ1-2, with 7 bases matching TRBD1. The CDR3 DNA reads TGTGCCAGCAGGTGGGGGACAGCCAGCTATGGCTACACCTTC. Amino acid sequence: CASRWGTASYGYTF.